These T cell receptor gamma chains were read from a single sample in a study of γδ T cells in repeated Plasmodium falciparum infection. TCRdb repeated clone calling on the multiplex PCR reads with CATT. The repertoire holds approximately 25,000 gamma-chain clones, with over 2.5% as singletons. The sequenced material came from gamma-delta T cells from blood. Source of these receptors: a pool of human donors (malaria-infected and uninfected, not separated). Each CDR3 is given with its conserved first and last residue.

V gene: TRGV4; J gene: TRGJ1/TRGJ2; CDR3 protein: CATWDLTGYYKKLF
V gene: TRGV3; J gene: TRGJ1/TRGJ2; CDR3 protein: CATWERYKKLF
V gene: TRGV9; J gene: TRGJ1/TRGJ2; CDR3 protein: CALWEVLLRKKLF
V gene: TRGV5; J gene: TRGJ1/TRGJ2; CDR3 protein: CATWDRGYKKLF
V gene: TRGV3; J gene: TRGJP2; CDR3 protein: CATWDRQGWSDWIKTF
V gene: TRGV3; J gene: TRGJ1/TRGJ2; CDR3 protein: CATWDRKVLF
V gene: TRGV4; J gene: TRGJ1/TRGJ2; CDR3 protein: CATWDGPQEKLF
V gene: TRGV9; J gene: TRGJ1/TRGJ2; CDR3 protein: CALWEVPVNYKKLF
V gene: TRGV3; J gene: TRGJP2; CDR3 protein: CATWDRPLGSDWIKTF
V gene: TRGV9; J gene: TRGJP; CDR3 protein: CALWDIQELGKKIKVF
V gene: TRGV2; J gene: TRGJ1/TRGJ2; CDR3 protein: CATWDGRGKLF
V gene: TRGV3; J gene: TRGJ1/TRGJ2; CDR3 protein: CATWDRPNRSLF
V gene: TRGV3; J gene: TRGJ1/TRGJ2; CDR3 protein: CATWDRRFDYKKLF
V gene: TRGV8; J gene: TRGJP2; CDR3 protein: CATWDRSPSSDWIKTF
V gene: TRGV3; J gene: TRGJ1/TRGJ2; CDR3 protein: CATWNSGYYKKLF
V gene: TRGV2; J gene: TRGJ1/TRGJ2; CDR3 protein: CATWDGLPSLYYKKLF
V gene: TRGV4; J gene: TRGJ1/TRGJ2; CDR3 protein: CATWDNLYYKKLF